This T cell receptor beta chain was observed in a study of cytomegalovirus exposure and HLA in healthy donors. Study outcomes and limitations: Association with HLA alleles at 0.05 false discovery rate was found for around 17,000 TCR beta sequences in a later analysis. Several of the most significant clusters appeared, in a later analysis, to be linked to common viral pathogens.

Comment on this clone: Its antigen is still unknown.

The PCR made use of 60 Vbeta and 13 Jbeta primers. Under the authors' procedure: In a later analysis, around 12 million of some 80 million unique beta chains occurred in at least two donors. Libraries were prepared by immunoSEQ multiplex PCR; TCRdb keeps only in-frame clonotypes and omits some of them. The V and J calls and clone size were taken over from that table, and D and trimming were inferred from the DNA. The sample includes more than 95,000 clones, 80% to 90% of them seen just once. There are 14 residues in the CDR3. Germline V gives CDR1 SGHTA, CDR2 FQGNSA. V gave up 6 bases and J gave up 3 bases; unmatched junction bases: 4.

J is TRBJ2-7 and V is TRBV7-2; TRBD1 aligns across 11 bases. Sequencing was done on a sample of PBMCs. The sequence came from a woman in her 30s in good health and CMV-seronegative. Written as DNA, the CDR3 is TGTGCCAGCAGGACCGGGACAGGGGGCTACGAGCAGTACTTC. Its translation: CASRTGTGGYEQYF.